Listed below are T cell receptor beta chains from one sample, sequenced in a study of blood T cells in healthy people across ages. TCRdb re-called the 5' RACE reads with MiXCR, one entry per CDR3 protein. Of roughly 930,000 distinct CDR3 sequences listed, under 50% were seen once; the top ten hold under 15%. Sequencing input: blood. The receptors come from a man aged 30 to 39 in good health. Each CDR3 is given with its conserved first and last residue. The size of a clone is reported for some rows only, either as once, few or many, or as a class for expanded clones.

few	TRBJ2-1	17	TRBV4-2	CASSQDPLSGGYNEQFF
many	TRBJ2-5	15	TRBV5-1	CASSLQLAGVETQYF
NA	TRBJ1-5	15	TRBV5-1	CASSMGTSSNQPQHF
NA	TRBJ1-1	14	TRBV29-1	CSVELPGRVSEAFF
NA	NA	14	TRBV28	CASSPPTEYYEQYF
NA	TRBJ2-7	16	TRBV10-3	CAISTNPGQGNYEQYF
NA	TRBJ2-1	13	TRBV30	CAWGLSGHNEQFF
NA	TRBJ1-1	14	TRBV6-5	CASSPDRASTEAFF
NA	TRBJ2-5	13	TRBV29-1	CSVEVQPEETQYF
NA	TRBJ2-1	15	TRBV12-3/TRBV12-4	CASSFSGGGADEQFF
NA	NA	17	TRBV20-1	CSARVLPGRDGEETQYF
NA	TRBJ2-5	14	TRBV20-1	CSARSTSGQETQYF
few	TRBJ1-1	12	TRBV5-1	CASSFPGTEAFF
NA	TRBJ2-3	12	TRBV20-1	CSADGGTDTQYF
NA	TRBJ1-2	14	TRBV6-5	CASGFQGEGFGYTF
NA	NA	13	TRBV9	CASSLDVDYEQYF
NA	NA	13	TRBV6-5	CASKGGLAYEQYF
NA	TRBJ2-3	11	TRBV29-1	CSVEIRDTQYF
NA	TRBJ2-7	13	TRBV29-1	CSVLRGGSYEQYF
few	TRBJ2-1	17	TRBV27	CASSLSASGLLYNEQFF
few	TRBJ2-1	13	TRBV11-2	CASRPTVGNEQFF
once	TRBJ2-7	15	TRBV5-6	CASSRPGGGAYEQYF
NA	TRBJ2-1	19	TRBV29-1	CSVPSSGGLGMSSYNEQFF
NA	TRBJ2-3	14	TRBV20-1	CSAEDTGSTDTQYF
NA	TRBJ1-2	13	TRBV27	CASSITGHKSYTF
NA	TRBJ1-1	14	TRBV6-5	CASSNVRGNTEAFF
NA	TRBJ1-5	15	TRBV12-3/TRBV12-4	CASRGGTFPNQPQHF
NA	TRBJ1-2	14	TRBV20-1	CGTLLGQKNYGYTF
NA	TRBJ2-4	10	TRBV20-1	CSAGLDIQYF
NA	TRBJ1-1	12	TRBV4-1	CAVGGLNTEAFF
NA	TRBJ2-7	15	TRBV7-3	CASSSAVDSSYEQYF
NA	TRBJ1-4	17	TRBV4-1	CASSQEGTVAANEKLFF
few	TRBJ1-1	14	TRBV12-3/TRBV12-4	CASSLEGGVTEAFF
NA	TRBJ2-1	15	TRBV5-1	CASSIGQDSYNEQFF
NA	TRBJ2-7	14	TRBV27	CASSLAGELNEQYF
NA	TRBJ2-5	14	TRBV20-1	CSATPGVDQETQYF
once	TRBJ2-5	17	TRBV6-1	CASSPLLAGGSGETQYF
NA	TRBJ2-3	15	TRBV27	CASSTTGYYTDTQYF
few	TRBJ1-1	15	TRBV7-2	CASSYFQGGNTEAFF
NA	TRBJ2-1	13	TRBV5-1	CASSQRQGPGQFF
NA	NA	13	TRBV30	CAWRMKGLETQYF
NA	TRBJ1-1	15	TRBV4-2	CASSQDLQGTYEAFF
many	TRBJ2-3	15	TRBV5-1	CASSLEFGATDTQYF
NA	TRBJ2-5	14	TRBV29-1	CSVLWTGKGETQYF
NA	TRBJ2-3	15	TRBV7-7	CASSLGNRVTDTQYF
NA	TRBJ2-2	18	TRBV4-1	CASSQAAGDRGNTGELFF
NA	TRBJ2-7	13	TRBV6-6	CASTQGFLGEQYF
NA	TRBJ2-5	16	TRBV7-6	CASSLGLQGRRETQYF
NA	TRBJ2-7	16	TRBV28	CASSLKPGWPSYEQYF
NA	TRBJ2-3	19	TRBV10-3	CAISARGGRGSLGTDTQYF
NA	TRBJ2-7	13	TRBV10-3	CAISDEISYEQYF
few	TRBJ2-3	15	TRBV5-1	CASSLFEGGTDTQYF
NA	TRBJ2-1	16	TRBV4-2	CASSQDLPGGGHEQFF
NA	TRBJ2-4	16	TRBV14	CASSQDSTGAKNIQYF
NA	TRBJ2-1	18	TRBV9	CASSVLGLAGGSYNEQFF
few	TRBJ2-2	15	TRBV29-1	CSVEDLGKNTGELFF
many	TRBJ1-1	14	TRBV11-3	CASSLVGPNTEAFF
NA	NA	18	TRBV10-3	CAIAWGEKPGLAGYEQYF
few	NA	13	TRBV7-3	CASSVFDSYEQYF
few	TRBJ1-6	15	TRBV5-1	CASSVGPGFGSPLHF